The T cell receptor (beta chain) described here comes from a study of blood T cell repertoires in COVID-19 (dated by TCRdb to the early 2020s). Broadly, across the study: Samples from collaborators originated in the United States, Italy and Spain and spanned both the acute and convalescent phases of COVID-19. The prospective study material was composed of cDNA or gDNA derived from T cells, B-cell-depleted T cells, or PBMCs. Samples came from the ongoing ImmuneRACE study (first 160 participants) plus 1,254 subjects from 6 global collaborators. The dataset comprised deeply sampled blood TCRbeta repertoires from subjects exposed to, actively infected with, or recovered from COVID-19. A de-identified subject ID, COVID-19 status, age in years and sex were almost always included in the sample metadata. Where available, HLA class I and class II types were taken from metadata supplied by the sample provider and were not determined by assay-based typing. The repertoires were released in a freely available public database intended as a resource for research on the immune response to SARS-CoV-2. Broad study findings and their caveats: How much clinical and demographic metadata was included differed by source and by participant, and the metadata was provided uncurated.

There are 12 amino acids in the CDR3, from cysteine to phenylalanine inclusive. Just CDR3 DNA is preserved here, 36 bases in frame from base 1. According to the germline V gene, CDR1 reads SGHAT and CDR2 reads FQNNGV. Cut back by 1 base and 8 bases, the V and J ends lie 8 bases apart. TCRbeta CDR3 regions were amplified from genomic DNA using the immunoSEQ Assay, a bias-controlled multiplex PCR. In the original analysis: Within the assay, amplification of reference gene primers was used to estimate how many nucleated cells each sample contained. To quantify the absolute abundance of each unique TCRbeta CDR3 rearrangement, sequence reads were collapsed and filtered. For each sample, productive Simpson clonality was calculated as the square root of Simpson's diversity index across productive rearrangements. Held by TCRdb, this immuneACCESS table contains in-frame sequences only and omits some clones. Under half of the omission traces to an unresolved V gene where checked; the cause of the rest is unknown. Clone size and V and J calls were adopted from that table, with D and trimming inferred from the DNA. This sample gives approximately 38,000 clones in total; 80% to 90% of them show up just once. The ten biggest clones cover approximately 25% of the sample.

Relative to its sample, this clone is medium-sized (0.01 to 0.1%). Its antigen is still unknown. The record has no base qualities; no much larger clone is one base away. The collaborating institutions used their own protocols to collect whole blood in K2EDTA tubes. For TCRbeta analysis, collaborators shipped samples in one of three forms: frozen whole blood, isolated PBMCs, or DNA extracted from either of those sample types. Sample: peripheral blood. The receptor comes from a man over 45 with active or convalescent COVID-19. The chain couples TRBV11-2 to TRBJ1-2; perhaps TRBD1 is the D gene, with 6 bases matching. The sequenced DNA: TGTGCCAGCAGCTTAGCAGGGGACGGCTACACCTTC. Translated, this gives CASSLAGDGYTF.